The 10 T cell receptor beta chains below come from one sample, sequenced in a study of PD-1 blockade in classical Hodgkin lymphoma. Produced via immunoSEQ multiplex PCR; TCRdb's table is partial and in-frame only. The repertoire has approximately 45,000 clones, 60% to 70% of them found once; the top ten carry more than 3%. Regarding time point: cycle 4 day 1 (C4D1), after five to seven weeks of nivolumab. Patients all relapsed after autologous stem cell transplantation, and there was variation in brentuximab vedotin exposure. The sequencing here drew on peripheral blood mononuclear cells (PBMCs), taken before the fourth cycle of nivolumab. The receptor source for this set is a human donor with classical Hodgkin lymphoma.

J is TRBJ2-6 and V is TRBV30; D is undetermined. CDR3 length: 12 residues. The germline CDR1 and CDR2 sequences are GTSNPN and SVGIG (reference sequence). Trimming removed 5 bases from V and 2 bases from J, with 4 bases in between. The CDR3 DNA reads as TGTGCCTGGGAAGCTGGGGCCAACGTCCTGACTTTC. Translated, it gives CAWEAGANVLTF.

V is TRBV2 and J is TRBJ2-7, with TRBD1 identical over 8 bases. The CDR3 has 17 amino acids. Germline values: CDR1 SNHLY, CDR2 FYNNEI. Trimming cost V 0 bases and J 5 bases; bases outside gene matches: 12. This CDR3 reads CASSEAYRDRGSDEQYF. The CDR3 DNA reads as TGTGCCAGCAGTGAAGCGTACCGTGACAGGGGAAGCGACGAGCAGTACTTC.

This clone was seen more than once but under ten times. The chain joins TRBV5-6 to TRBJ1-2; D is ambiguous. Trimming shortened V by 3 bases and J by 5 bases, and 8 bases separated the two germline ends. The CDR3 totals 12 residues. Per the germline V gene, CDR1 is SGHDT and CDR2 is YYEEEE. As DNA, the CDR3 is TGTGCCAGCAGCTACCCATTATATGGCTACACCTTC. Amino acids: CASSYPLYGYTF.

The gene calls are TRBV28 and TRBJ2-1, with D perhaps given as TRBD1 or TRBD2 (7 bases each). The germline CDR1 and CDR2 sequences are MDHEN and SYDVKM. Trimming shortened V by 5 bases and J by 9 bases, and 20 bases separated the two germline ends. The CDR3 sequence is 15 residues long. CDR3 coding DNA: TGTGCCAGCAGTCAGGGGGGGGAAGAGGAGGGTGAGCAGTTCTTC. Its protein is CASSQGGEEEGEQFF.

This chain joins TRBV21-1 and TRBJ1-3; no check of the table's D call, TRBD1, against the DNA was made. TRBV21-1 is flagged as a pseudogene. The CDR3 loop spans 17 amino acids. The DNA of the CDR3 is TGTGCCAGCAGTAATCTGGGGCACATTGGCTCTGGAAACACCATATATTTT. Encoded protein: CASSNLGHIGSGNTIYF.

This clone turned up a few times. This chain uses TRBV11-3 with TRBJ2-5; 7 nucleotides agree with TRBD2. Looked up from germline, CDR1 is SGHNT and CDR2 is YENEEA. The junction had 12 bases not matched to a gene; V was cut back by 3 bases and J by 5 bases. This CDR3 contains 16 residues. CDR3 sequence reads: CASSFGLGGVWETQYF. As DNA, the CDR3 is TGTGCCAGCAGCTTCGGACTAGGAGGAGTATGGGAGACCCAGTACTTC.

The V and J genes are TRBV6-5 and TRBJ2-6; D gene unclear. Looked up from germline, CDR1 is MNHEY and CDR2 is SVGAGI. The CDR3 has 16 amino acids. V lost 0 bases and J 4 bases, leaving 10 bases between the germline ends. CDR3 DNA sequence: TGTGCCAGCAGTTACTCGAAGTTGGGGGGGGCCAACGTCCTGACTTTC. Amino acid sequence: CASSYSKLGGANVLTF.

The chain employs TRBV5-1 and TRBJ1-4, with D maybe TRBD1 (6 bases). The CDR3 is 15 amino acids. Germline CDR1 SGHRS, CDR2 YFSETQ. Trimming pared 0 bases from V and 8 bases from J, leaving 14 bases between. The CDR3 is CASSLGSTGMEKLFF. CDR3 coding DNA: TGCGCCAGCAGCTTGGGGTCCACAGGGATGGAAAAACTGTTTTTT.

The J gene is TRBJ1-5, the V gene TRBV7-8; D is ambiguous. The CDR3 consists of 12 residues. The V gene's germline CDR1 is SGHVS and CDR2 FQNEAQ. V lost 7 bases to trimming and J lost 4 bases, with 8 bases between them. CDR3 nucleotide sequence: TGTGCCAGCACGCGCGGGAATCAGCCCCAGCATTTT. Its translation is CASTRGNQPQHF.

The chain uses TRBV11-2 and TRBJ2-1, with TRBD2 matching 8 bases. With V trimmed by 5 bases and J by 1 base, 1 base remained unmatched. Germline V CDR1 and CDR2: SGHAT, FQNNGV. The CDR3 spans 14 residues. CDR3 in amino acids: CASSPGGSYNEQFF. CDR3 DNA sequence: TGTGCCAGCAGCCCGGGGGGGTCCTACAATGAGCAGTTCTTC.